A single sample is the source of the 25 T cell receptor beta chains below, sequenced in a study of blood T cell repertoires in COVID-19 (dated by TCRdb to about 2020). Library preparation was by the immunoSEQ multiplex PCR assay. In TCRdb, the immuneACCESS table is reduced to in-frame sequences with V and J assigned. These tables do not hold every clone; where another copy was compared, an unresolved V gene accounts for under half, and the others remain unexplained. For this sample there are 100,000 to 120,000 clones; roughly 82% appear just once. 16% of the sample goes to the ten largest clones. The sequencing input was peripheral blood. The receptor set was obtained from a woman in her fifties or sixties with acute or convalescent COVID-19.

Written as DNA, the CDR3 is TGTGCCATCAGTGAGAGACAGGCGGGGGATTATGGCTACACCTTC. This codes for CAISERQAGDYGYTF. This chain uses TRBV10-3 with TRBJ1-2, with D maybe TRBD1 (6 bases). V shed 2 bases and J shed 5 bases, with 15 bases lying between them. CDR3 length equals 15 residues. Germline CDR1 and CDR2: ENHRY and SYGVKD.

This clone was detected a few times. The rearrangement links TRBV5-5 to TRBJ1-4; D not resolved. In germline, CDR1 is SGHKS, CDR2 YYEKEE (reference sequence). This CDR3 has 14 residues. Between the trimmed V and J ends, which lost 2 bases and 5 bases, there was a span of 10 bases. The CDR3 DNA sequence: TGTGCCAGCAGCTTACAACAGCCGAATGAAAAACTGTTTTTT. It codes for CASSLQQPNEKLFF.

The chain uses TRBV11-2 and TRBJ1-1; D may be TRBD1 (6 bases). CDR1 SGHAT and CDR2 FQNNGV come from the germline V gene. Deletions cut 1 base from V and 1 base from J, with 7 bases between. The CDR3 consists of 14 residues. CDR3 in DNA: TGTGCCAGCAGCTTAGCAGGGGCGAACACTGAAGCTTTCTTT. Translation: CASSLAGANTEAFF.

This sequence joins TRBV11-2 and TRBJ1-1; D gene ambiguous. Per the germline V gene, CDR1 is SGHAT and CDR2 is FQNNGV. The CDR3 length is 13 residues. The V gene lost 3 bases and the J gene lost 2 bases, with 7 bases spanning the gap. In nucleotides, the CDR3 is TGTGCCAGCAGCTTCGAGGTAAACACTGAAGCTTTCTTT. Translation: CASSFEVNTEAFF.

This chain joins TRBV19 and TRBJ1-5; TRBD1 agrees at 8 bases. The germline V gene encodes CDR1 LNHDA and CDR2 SQIVND (reference sequence). V shed 6 bases, J shed 6 bases, and the junction held 7 bases outside the gene matches. The CDR3 contains 14 residues. The CDR3 sequence is CASRDGQGGQPQHF. The CDR3 DNA sequence: TGTGCCAGTAGGGATGGACAGGGCGGTCAGCCCCAGCATTTT.

This sequence joins TRBV19 and TRBJ2-3; a possible D gene is TRBD1 (5 bases). The germline CDR1 and CDR2 sequences are LNHDA and SQIVND (reference sequence). The V gene lost 5 bases and the J gene lost 0 bases, with 9 bases spanning the gap. This CDR3 contains 14 residues. The CDR3 sequence: CASSFSGSTDTQYF. CDR3 bases: TGTGCCAGTAGTTTTTCAGGGAGCACAGATACGCAGTATTTT.

This clone came up a few times. The chain carries TRBV9 and TRBJ2-1, with 11 bases fitting TRBD1. CDR1 is SGDLS and CDR2 is YYNGEE in the germline V gene. The CDR3 is 18 residues long. V shed 6 bases, J shed 5 bases, and the junction held 16 bases outside the gene matches. The CDR3 DNA sequence: TGTGCCAGCACCATGGGACAGGGGGACAATCCCATCAACAATGAGCAGTTCTTC. Translation gives CASTMGQGDNPINNEQFF.

The chain has TRBV5-6 and TRBJ1-2; D not certain. Germline-derived CDR1 and CDR2 are SGHDT and YYEEEE. The CDR3 totals 16 residues. The V gene lost 2 bases and the J gene lost 6 bases, with 20 bases spanning the gap. The CDR3 sequence is CASSFLGREGADGYTF. Written as DNA, the CDR3 is TGTGCCAGCAGCTTTCTTGGACGGGAGGGAGCGGATGGCTACACCTTC.

The rearrangement links TRBV4-2 to TRBJ2-2, with a tentative D call TRBD1 (6 bases). The CDR3 runs 16 residues. V lost 4 bases and J lost 2, with 14 bases in between. Germline loops: CDR1 LGHNA, CDR2 YNFKEQ. The DNA for the CDR3 is TGTGCCAGCAGCCCTTTAGACAGGACCAACACCGGGGAGCTGTTTTTT. Translating gives CASSPLDRTNTGELFF.

This chain uses TRBV5-1 with TRBJ2-3, with 8 bases that match TRBD2. The CDR3 runs to 15 residues. Per the germline V gene, CDR1 is SGHRS and CDR2 is YFSETQ. With V trimmed by 4 bases and J by 6 bases, 10 bases remained unmatched. The DNA for the CDR3 is TGCGCCAGCAGCCCGGGGGGGACTCCGGTGGATACGCAGTATTTT. Residues: CASSPGGTPVDTQYF.

The chain carries TRBV5-4 and TRBJ2-7; TRBD1 is a possible D gene (5 bases). From germline, CDR1 is SGHNT and CDR2 YYREEE (reference sequence). The CDR3 has 13 amino acids. V lost 3 bases to trimming and J lost 6 bases, with 13 bases between them. The CDR3 is CASSYKQGAEQYF. CDR3 DNA: TGTGCCAGCAGCTACAAGCAGGGCGCCGAGCAGTACTTC. The entire variable domain, with the rest obtained from reference TRBV5-4 and TRBJ2-7, is as follows: ETGVTQSPTHLIKTRGQQVTLRCSSQSGHNTVSWYQQALGQGPQFIFQYYREEENGRGNFPPRFSGLQFPNYSSELNVNALELDDSALYLCASSYKQGAEQYFGPGTRLTVT.

This chain connects TRBV12-3 or TRBV12-4 to TRBJ2-5; D not certain. Trimming cost V 2 bases and J 5 bases, with 6 bases left between them. This CDR3 comprises 12 residues. CDR3 DNA: TGTGCCAGCAGTTTACTTCGGGAGACCCAGTACTTC. It specifies CASSLLRETQYF.

J is TRBJ2-4 and V is TRBV9; TRBD1 aligns across 9 bases. CDR3 size: 15 residues. CDR1 SGDLS and CDR2 YYNGEE come from the germline V gene. The V gene end was trimmed by 3 bases and the J gene end by 4 bases; junction bases not matched to a gene: 5. The CDR3 bases are TGTGCCAGCAGCGGGGACAGGGAGGCAAAAAACATTCAGTACTTC. Protein product: CASSGDREAKNIQYF.

This clone was seen a single time. The chain uses TRBV3-1 (or the pseudogene TRBV3-2) and TRBJ2-2, with D perhaps matching TRBD1 (5 bases). Germline V gene sequence: CDR1 LGHDT, CDR2 YNNKEL (reference sequence). This CDR3 comprises 14 residues. The V end was cut by 2 bases, the J end by 5 bases, with 9 bases between. CDR3 in amino acids: CASSQFAGTGELFF. The CDR3 DNA sequence: TGTGCCAGCAGCCAATTTGCAGGGACCGGGGAGCTGTTTTTT.

The J gene is TRBJ2-1, the V gene TRBV5-1; possible D gene TRBD2, 6 bases. The CDR3 has 16 residues. Germline values: CDR1 SGHRS, CDR2 YFSETQ. V gave up 0 bases and J gave up 3 bases, with 13 bases separating them. The DNA of the CDR3 is TGCGCCAGCAGCTTGGCCGGAGGGGTGGGCTACAATGAGCAGTTCTTC. Amino acid sequence: CASSLAGGVGYNEQFF.

This sequence joins TRBV2 and TRBJ2-4; D remains ambiguous. Looked up from germline, CDR1 is SNHLY and CDR2 is FYNNEI. Trimming took off 3 bases at V and 1 base at J, with 10 bases between the two ends. The CDR3 totals 15 residues. The CDR3 loop is CASSDSLPAKNIQYF. CDR3 DNA: TGTGCCAGCAGTGATTCTCTTCCCGCCAAAAACATTCAGTACTTC. Using reference TRBV2 and TRBJ2-4 for the parts outside the CDR3, the full variable domain is EPEVTQTPSHQVTQMGQEVILRCVPISNHLYFYWYRQILGQKVEFLVSFYNNEISEKSEIFDDQFSVERPDGSNFTLKIRSTKLEDSAMYFCASSDSLPAKNIQYFGAGTRLSVL.

This clone occurred once. The J gene is TRBJ1-6, the V gene TRBV6-5; D unclear. Germline V lookup: CDR1 MNHEY, CDR2 SVGAGI. The CDR3 runs 14 residues. V was clipped by 2 bases and J by 8 bases, with 10 bases between them. CDR3 sequence: CASSYGGNYSPLHF. The CDR3 coding sequence is TGTGCCAGCAGTTACGGAGGGAACTATTCACCCCTCCACTTT.

The chain joins TRBV5-1 to TRBJ1-1; D is unclear. The germline V gene has CDR1 SGHRS and CDR2 YFSETQ. This CDR3 spans 16 amino acids. V lost 4 bases and J 0 bases, leaving 16 bases between the germline ends. CDR3 sequence reads: CASSPWVGGMNTEAFF. The CDR3 DNA reads as TGCGCCAGCAGCCCATGGGTGGGAGGGATGAACACTGAAGCTTTCTTT. Full variable domain (rest looked up from reference TRBV5-1 and TRBJ1-1): KAGVTQTPRYLIKTRGQQVTLSCSPISGHRSVSWYQQTPGQGLQFLFEYFSETQRNKGNFPGRFSGRQFSNSRSEMNVSTLELGDSALYLCASSPWVGGMNTEAFFGQGTRLTVV.

This clone has a handful of counts. This chain joins TRBV30 and TRBJ1-4, with D maybe TRBD1 (5 bases). The germline gives CDR1 GTSNPN, CDR2 SVGIG (reference sequence). The CDR3 is 13 amino acids. Deletions cut 2 bases from V and 8 bases from J, with 12 bases between. The CDR3 sequence: CAWSLAGWEKLFF. CDR3 bases: TGTGCCTGGAGTCTCGCAGGGTGGGAAAAACTGTTTTTT. Using reference TRBV30 and TRBJ1-4 for the parts outside the CDR3, the full variable domain is SQTIHQWPATLVQPVGSPLSLECTVEGTSNPNLYWYRQAAGRGLQLLFYSVGIGQISSEVPQNLSASRPQDRQFILSSKKLLLSDSGFYLCAWSLAGWEKLFFGSGTQLSVL.

The V call is TRBV19, the J call TRBJ2-3; TRBD2 matches 8 bases. Germline lookup yields CDR1 LNHDA and CDR2 SQIVND (reference sequence). With 8 bases clipped from V and 5 bases from J, the junction kept 9 bases outside the gene matches. The CDR3 length is 14 residues. The CDR3 sequence is CASPPGGGVDTQYF. DNA of the CDR3: TGTGCCAGTCCCCCCGGGGGGGGAGTAGATACGCAGTATTTT.

This chain connects TRBV29-1 to TRBJ2-7, with a weak D call TRBD2 (5 bases). With 4 bases removed from V and 4 bases from J, the gap between germline ends came to 11 bases. The germline gives CDR1 SQVTM, CDR2 ANQGSEA. There are 12 residues in the CDR3. CDR3 amino acids: CSVAERGYEQYF. DNA of the CDR3: TGCAGCGTTGCGGAACGGGGATACGAGCAGTACTTC.

The V gene is TRBV9, the J gene TRBJ1-2, with 7 bases lining up with TRBD1. Germline V lookup: CDR1 SGDLS, CDR2 YYNGEE. The V and J ends lost 6 bases and 5 bases, in that order; junction bases with no gene match: 13. The CDR3 runs to 15 residues. CDR3 bases: TGTGCCAGCACCCCAGGACAGGACCATTTTTATGGCTACACCTTC. Translation: CASTPGQDHFYGYTF.

The V gene is TRBV19, the J gene TRBJ2-1; D call uncertain. The germline V gene encodes CDR1 LNHDA and CDR2 SQIVND (reference sequence). The CDR3 contains 14 residues. V was clipped by 1 base and J by 0 bases, with 4 bases between them. The CDR3 DNA is TGTGCCAGTAGTATAGTCGGCTCCTACAATGAGCAGTTCTTC. Protein product: CASSIVGSYNEQFF.

This chain joins TRBV11-2 and TRBJ2-7; D might be TRBD2 (6 bases). CDR3 size: 15 residues. Trimming stripped 0 bases from V and 5 bases from J, with 14 bases between. The germline gives CDR1 SGHAT, CDR2 FQNNGV. The CDR3 region has the DNA TGTGCCAGCAGCTTAGATCGCGGGGATGGGAACGAGCAGTACTTC. Amino acid sequence: CASSLDRGDGNEQYF. Combining the CDR3 with reference TRBV11-2 and TRBJ2-7 gives the whole variable domain EAGVAQSPRYKIIEKRQSVAFWCNPISGHATLYWYQQILGQGPKLLIQFQNNGVVDDSQLPKDRFSAERLKGVDSTLKIQPAKLEDSAVYLCASSLDRGDGNEQYFGPGTRLTVT.

The chain employs TRBV6-6 and TRBJ1-4; TRBD1 agrees at 8 bases. The trim removed 5 bases at V and 0 bases at J, leaving 5 bases unmatched. The CDR3 is 16 residues long. Germline-derived CDR1 and CDR2 are MNHNY and SVGAGI (reference sequence). CDR3 DNA: TGTGCCAGCAGTCGGGACAGGCTTGCAACTAATGAAAAACTGTTTTTT. It encodes CASSRDRLATNEKLFF.